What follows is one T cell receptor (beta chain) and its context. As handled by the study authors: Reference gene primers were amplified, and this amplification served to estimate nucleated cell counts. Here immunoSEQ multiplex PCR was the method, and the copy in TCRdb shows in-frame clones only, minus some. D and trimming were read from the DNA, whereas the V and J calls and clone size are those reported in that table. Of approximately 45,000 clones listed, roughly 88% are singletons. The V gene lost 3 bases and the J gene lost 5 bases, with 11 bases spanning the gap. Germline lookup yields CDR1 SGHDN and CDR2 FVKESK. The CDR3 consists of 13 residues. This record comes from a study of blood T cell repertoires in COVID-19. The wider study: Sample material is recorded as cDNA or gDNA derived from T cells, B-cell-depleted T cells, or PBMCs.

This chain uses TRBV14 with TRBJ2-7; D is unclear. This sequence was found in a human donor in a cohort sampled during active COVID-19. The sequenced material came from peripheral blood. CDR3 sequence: CASSQSTIHEQYF. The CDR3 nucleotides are TGTGCCAGCAGCCAGTCGACAATCCACGAGCAGTACTTC.